A selection of T cell receptor beta chains follows, all from one sample in a study of response to subunit inactivated influenza vaccine. TCRdb recomputed calls from the RT-PCR reads with MiXCR, one row per CDR3 protein. The sample lists just under 550,000 distinct CDR3 sequences, under 30% seen once, with around 2.8% in the top ten. This sample also belongs to another study, concerning T cells expressing NK-cell markers.

The sample consisted of CD4+ T cells sorted from PBMCs, taken about 12 days after vaccination. These receptors originate from a man aged 50 to 59 who received an inactivated influenza vaccine. Both conserved end residues are part of each CDR3. The D gene is left open where the match is weak. Some rows mark clone size as missing; the rest say once, few, many or name a class of expanded clone.

.	TRBD2	TRBV7-2	TRBJ2-5	CASSLAPSGHPQETQYF	TGTGCCAGCAGCTTAGCGCCTAGCGGGCATCCTCAAGAGACCCAGTACTTC
.	.	TRBV3-1	TRBJ2-5	CASSQGVLASGETQYF	TGTGCCAGCAGCCAAGGCGTCCTAGCCAGTGGGGAGACCCAGTACTTC
.	.	TRBV10-3	TRBJ2-7	CAISRTELGHEQYF	TGTGCCATCAGCCGGACGGAACTAGGCCACGAGCAGTACTTC
few	.	TRBV9	TRBJ1-3	CASSPQGNGNTIYF	TGTGCCAGCAGCCCCCAGGGTAATGGAAACACCATATATTTT
.	.	TRBV30	TRBJ2-7	CAWSPQAAHEQYF	TGTGCCTGGAGTCCACAGGCAGCCCACGAGCAGTACTTC
.	.	TRBV7-2	TRBJ1-1	CASSLTGLGAEAFF	TGTGCCAGCAGCTTGACAGGCCTAGGGGCTGAAGCTTTCTTT
.	.	TRBV24-1	TRBJ2-1	CATSDFGERGSYNEQFF	TGTGCCACCAGTGATTTCGGGGAGAGGGGTTCCTACAATGAGCAGTTCTTC
few	.	TRBV5-6	TRBJ2-2	CASRGDGFPTTGELFF	TGTGCCAGCAGAGGTGACGGATTCCCGACCACCGGGGAGCTGTTTTTT
once	TRBD1	TRBV5-5	TRBJ1-1	CASSFDRGEAFF	TGTGCCAGCAGCTTTGACAGGGGGGAAGCTTTCTTT
few	.	TRBV7-9	TRBJ1-1	CASSTNRYPNTEAFF	TGTGCCAGCAGCACCAACAGATACCCGAACACTGAAGCTTTCTTT
.	TRBD2	TRBV6-2/TRBV6-3	TRBJ2-1	CASRWTSGYNEQFF	TGTGCCAGCAGATGGACTAGCGGTTACAATGAGCAGTTCTTC
.	.	TRBV12-3/TRBV12-4	TRBJ2-3	CASTNLRDSFTDTQYF	TGTGCCAGCACCAACCTTCGGGACTCTTTCACAGATACGCAGTATTTT
few	.	TRBV9	TRBJ2-1	CASSATSGKQFF	TGTGCCAGCAGCGCCACGAGTGGAAAGCAGTTCTTC
few	.	TRBV2	TRBJ1-1	CASSDPTTAEAFF	TGTGCCAGCAGTGACCCTACGACGGCGGAAGCTTTCTTT
few	.	TRBV6-1	TRBJ2-3	CASSEDYPGTDTQYF	TGTGCCAGCAGTGAAGACTACCCGGGCACAGATACGCAGTATTTT
.	.	TRBV7-9	TRBJ2-4	CASSPDRVAKNIQYF	TGTGCCAGCAGCCCGGACCGGGTAGCCAAAAACATTCAGTACTTC
.	.	TRBV6-1	TRBJ2-7	CASSEIGQGDEQYF	TGTGCCAGCAGTGAAATCGGGCAGGGCGACGAGCAGTACTTC
few	TRBD1	TRBV12-3/TRBV12-4	TRBJ1-4	CASSSYGTGITNEKLFF	TGTGCCAGCAGTTCCTACGGGACAGGAATCACTAATGAAAAACTGTTTTTT
.	TRBD2	TRBV5-6	TRBJ2-1	CASSLQLAGRYNEQFF	TGTGCCAGCAGCTTACAACTAGCGGGACGTTACAATGAGCAGTTCTTC
.	.	TRBV7-8	TRBJ2-1	CASSSPGRRGNEQFF	TGTGCCAGCAGCTCACCGGGCCGAAGGGGCAATGAGCAGTTCTTC
few	.	TRBV11-2	TRBJ1-3	CASSLVAFGTVSGNTTYF	.
few	.	TRBV10-3	TRBJ2-1	CAIRRDGSYNEQFF	TGTGCCATCCGCCGGGACGGATCCTACAATGAGCAGTTCTTC
once	TRBD1	TRBV7-2	TRBJ1-6	CASSSRQGGSYNSPLHF	TGTGCCAGCAGCTCCCGACAGGGAGGGTCCTATAATTCACCCCTCCACTTT
.	.	TRBV4-3	TRBJ2-1	CASSQEEGDLYNEQFF	TGCGCCAGCAGCCAAGAAGAGGGGGACCTGTACAATGAGCAGTTCTTC
.	TRBD2	TRBV3-1	TRBJ2-2	CASSQLAGGYGELFF	TGTGCCAGCAGCCAGCTAGCGGGGGGCTACGGGGAGCTGTTTTTT
.	TRBD2	TRBV27	TRBJ2-5	CASLPRGTSGETQYF	TGTGCCAGCCTCCCTAGGGGGACTAGCGGGGAGACCCAGTACTTC
.	TRBD1	TRBV6-1	TRBJ1-3	CASSRTGSGNTIYF	TGTGCCAGCAGTCGGACAGGGTCTGGAAACACCATATATTTT
.	.	TRBV6-2/TRBV6-3	TRBJ2-1	CASSYRGLSSYNEQFF	TGTGCCAGCAGTTACCGGGGGCTCTCCTCCTACAATGAGCAGTTCTTC
few	.	TRBV7-2	TRBJ1-4	CASSLMGSWSEKLFF	TGTGCCAGCAGCTTAATGGGGTCTTGGAGTGAAAAACTGTTTTTT
few	.	TRBV12-3/TRBV12-4	TRBJ2-6	CASREGAGANVLTF	TGTGCCAGCAGGGAAGGGGCTGGGGCCAACGTCCTGACTTTC
.	.	TRBV12-3/TRBV12-4	TRBJ1-2	CASILTGGGYTF	TGTGCCAGCATCCTGACGGGCGGCGGCTACACCTTC
.	.	TRBV19	TRBJ2-1	CASSNSGNEQFF	TGTGCCAGTAGTAACAGCGGCAATGAGCAGTTCTTC
.	.	TRBV28	TRBJ2-2	CASSDPLGGLNTGELFF	TGTGCCAGCAGTGACCCACTGGGGGGCCTGAACACCGGGGAGCTGTTTTTT
few	.	TRBV6-2/TRBV6-3	TRBJ1-5	CASSLRSNQPQHF	TGTGCCAGCAGTCTCAGGAGCAATCAGCCCCAGCATTTT
.	.	TRBV7-2	TRBJ1-1	CASSRQSRGTEAFF	TGTGCCAGCAGCCGCCAGTCGCGAGGGACTGAAGCTTTCTTT
few	TRBD2	TRBV10-3	TRBJ2-7	CAISEASGSTYEQYF	TGTGCCATCAGTGAAGCTAGCGGGAGTACCTACGAGCAGTACTTC
few	.	TRBV18	TRBJ2-1	CASSPPFSGMSYNEQFF	TGTGCCAGCTCACCACCTTTTTCGGGCATGTCCTACAATGAGCAGTTCTTC
few	.	TRBV18	TRBJ2-7	CASSPPPTRPGSEQYF	TGTGCCAGCTCACCACCACCGACGAGGCCGGGTTCCGAGCAGTACTTC
many	.	TRBV6-1	TRBJ2-2	CASFRNANTGELFF	TGTGCCAGCTTCAGGAACGCGAACACCGGGGAGCTGTTTTTT
few	TRBD2	TRBV2	TRBJ2-5	CASRPLAGETQYF	TGTGCCAGCAGGCCACTAGCGGGAGAGACCCAGTACTTC
few	.	TRBV9	TRBJ2-2	CASSAITGELFF	TGTGCCAGCAGCGCGATTACCGGGGAGCTGTTTTTT
.	.	TRBV11-2	TRBJ2-1	CASSRRISGTLYYNEQFF	TGTGCCAGCAGCAGAAGGATCTCCGGGACCTTATATTACAATGAGCAGTTCTTC
few	.	TRBV5-5	TRBJ1-4	CASSLASYPNEKLFF	TGTGCCAGCAGCTTGGCCAGCTACCCTAATGAAAAACTGTTTTTT
.	.	TRBV7-8	TRBJ1-6	CASSLTGGAGRNSPLHF	TGTGCCAGCAGCTTAACCGGCGGGGCAGGGAGAAATTCACCCCTCCACTTT
.	.	TRBV7-9	TRBJ2-1	CASSLGVGAVSYNEQFF	TGTGCCAGCAGCTTAGGTGTAGGGGCAGTCTCCTACAATGAGCAGTTCTTC
.	TRBD1	TRBV6-2/TRBV6-3	TRBJ2-7	CASSYVRTGVYEQYF	TGTGCCAGCAGTTATGTCCGGACAGGGGTCTACGAGCAGTACTTC
.	TRBD2	TRBV6-1	TRBJ2-7	CASTRGGAEYEQYF	TGTGCCAGCACTCGCGGGGGGGCGGAGTACGAGCAGTACTTC
few	.	TRBV7-2	TRBJ2-7	CASSPQGGVSEQYF	TGTGCCAGCAGCCCTCAGGGGGGGGTGAGCGAGCAGTACTTC
.	TRBD2	TRBV24-1	TRBJ2-1	CATSGGLADYNEQFF	TGTGCCACCAGTGGGGGACTAGCGGACTACAATGAGCAGTTCTTC